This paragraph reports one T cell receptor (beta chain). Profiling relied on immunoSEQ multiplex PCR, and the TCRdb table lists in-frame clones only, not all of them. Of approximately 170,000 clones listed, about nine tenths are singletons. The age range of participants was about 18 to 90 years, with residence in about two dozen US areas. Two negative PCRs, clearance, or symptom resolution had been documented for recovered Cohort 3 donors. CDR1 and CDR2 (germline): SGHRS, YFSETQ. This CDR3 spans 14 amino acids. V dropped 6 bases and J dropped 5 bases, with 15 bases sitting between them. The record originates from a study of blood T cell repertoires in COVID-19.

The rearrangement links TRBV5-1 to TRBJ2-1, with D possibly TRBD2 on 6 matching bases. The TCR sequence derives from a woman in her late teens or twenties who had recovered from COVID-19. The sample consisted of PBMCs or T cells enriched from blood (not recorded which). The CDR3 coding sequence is TGCGCCAGCAAATTGGATCTAGCGAACAATGAGCAGTTCTTC. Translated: CASKLDLANNEQFF.